This TCR beta chain was recovered during a study of T cell responses to AZD1222 COVID-19 vaccine. Study-wide results and limits: Epitopes outside B.1.351 and B.1.1.7 mutated regions reportedly drew nearly half of spike TCRs. The span of vaccine-associated CD4 TCRs extended across spike, with dominance at 160-218 and 743-854. Repertoire samples came only from after the peak T cell response.

V was pared by 5 bases and J by 3 bases, with 2 bases between. Germline V gives CDR1 SQVTM, CDR2 ANQGSEA. CDR3 length: 10 residues. For this clone: The antigen is not known.

Sequencing was performed with immunoSEQ multiplex PCR; in TCRdb, only in-frame clones are kept and a portion is missing. The data contain 84,000 or so clones, just over 85% of them singletons. The starting material was peripheral blood, obtained on day 0 of AZD1222 vaccination. The receptor was derived from an adult in good health. The chain carries TRBV29-1 and TRBJ1-5; D remains unclear. CDR3: CSVHNQPQHF. In nucleotides, the CDR3 is TGCAGCGTTCACAATCAGCCCCAGCATTTT.